Listed below are T cell receptor beta chains from one sample, sequenced in a study of shared clonotypes between healthy human individuals. This table comes from immunoSEQ multiplex PCR, and its TCRdb copy is limited to in-frame clones, with some not included. The sample gives some 490,000 clones, about 85% of which show up once; about an eighth is in the top ten. The sequenced sample was PBMCs. Source of these receptors: a woman aged 40 to 49 in good health. Some clones in this sample may be carry-over from other donors' samples. Each CDR3 is given with its conserved first and last residue. D genes are given only for firm matches. Clone size is stated in some rows and not others, as once, few, many or a class when expanded.

TRBV7-6	NA	NA	TRBJ1-4	CASSLSGGQTNEKLFF	TGTGCCAGCAGCTTATCGGGGGGCCAAACTAATGAAAAACTGTTTTTT
TRBV5-4	NA	NA	TRBJ1-2	CASSLVGVNYGYTF	TGTGCCAGCAGCTTGGTGGGAGTAAACTATGGCTACACCTTC
TRBV29-1	NA	NA	TRBJ2-1	CSVVRWLADRQFF	TGCAGCGTTGTGAGGTGGCTAGCGGACAGGCAGTTCTTC
TRBV11-2	NA	NA	TRBJ2-2	CASSLVAGVTGELFF	TGTGCCAGCAGCTTAGTCGCAGGGGTAACCGGGGAGCTGTTTTTT
TRBV15	NA	NA	TRBJ1-4	CATSRAGAHEKLFF	TGTGCCACCAGCAGAGCGGGGGCGCACGAAAAACTGTTTTTT
TRBV29-1	few	NA	TRBJ2-3	CSVGPDTQYF	TGCAGCGTTGGGCCAGATACGCAGTATTTT
TRBV11-2	NA	NA	TRBJ1-1	CASSRGGGTEAFF	TGTGCCAGCAGCCGTGGAGGGGGCACTGAAGCTTTCTTT
TRBV10-2	NA	NA	TRBJ2-7	CASWEPPLSYEQYF	TGCGCCAGCTGGGAGCCGCCCCTCAGCTACGAGCAGTACTTC
TRBV5-1	NA	TRBD2	TRBJ2-7	CASSSQGAPGGEQYF	TGCGCCAGCAGCTCCCAGGGCGCCCCGGGGGGCGAGCAGTACTTC
TRBV2	once	TRBD2	TRBJ2-7	CASSERESGREQYF	TGTGCCAGCAGCGAGCGGGAGTCGGGACGCGAGCAGTACTTC
TRBV5-6	NA	NA	TRBJ2-5	CASSVIGGGQETQYF	TGTGCCAGCAGCGTTATTGGAGGGGGCCAAGAGACCCAGTACTTC
TRBV5-1	NA	NA	TRBJ2-1	CASTSGNYNEQFF	TGCGCCAGCACGAGCGGAAACTACAATGAGCAGTTCTTC
TRBV30	NA	NA	TRBJ1-2	CAWDRGKGYGYTF	TGTGCCTGGGACCGAGGGAAGGGCTATGGCTACACCTTC
TRBV6-6	NA	TRBD2	TRBJ2-7	CASSFSGRLHYEQYF	TGTGCCAGCAGTTTCAGCGGGAGGCTTCACTACGAGCAGTACTTC
TRBV4-3	many	NA	TRBJ2-5	CASSQDRADGQETQYF	TGCGCCAGCAGCCAAGACCGGGCGGACGGTCAAGAGACCCAGTACTTC
TRBV9	NA	NA	TRBJ2-6	CASSVGHRAGANVLTF	TGTGCCAGCAGCGTAGGCCACAGGGCTGGGGCCAACGTCCTGACTTTC
TRBV27	NA	NA	TRBJ2-3	CASSLSRGGGDTQYF	TGTGCCAGCAGTTTATCGCGGGGAGGAGGAGATACGCAGTATTTT
TRBV11-2	NA	TRBD1	TRBJ1-4	CASSLGTGFEKLFF	TGTGCCAGCAGCTTAGGGACAGGGTTTGAAAAACTGTTTTTT
TRBV5-6	NA	TRBD2	TRBJ2-7	CASSPGLAGGPYEQYF	TGTGCCAGCAGCCCGGGACTAGCGGGAGGGCCCTACGAGCAGTACTTC
TRBV4-2	NA	TRBD1	TRBJ2-1	CASSQDQAGGYNEQFF	TGTGCCAGCAGCCAAGATCAGGCAGGGGGCTACAATGAGCAGTTCTTC
TRBV7-9	few	TRBD1	TRBJ1-2	CASSLEGARGYTF	TGTGCCAGCAGCTTAGAGGGGGCGCGGGGCTACACCTTC
TRBV5-1	NA	NA	TRBJ1-4	CASSRPQGTSNEKLFF	TGCGCCAGCAGTCGACCACAGGGAACTTCTAATGAAAAACTGTTTTTT
TRBV7-2	NA	NA	TRBJ1-1	CASSLGVGRANTEAFF	TGTGCCAGCAGCTTAGGGGTCGGGCGGGCGAACACTGAAGCTTTCTTT
TRBV7-3	NA	NA	TRBJ2-6	CASTVSSGANVLTF	TGTGCCAGCACGGTCTCCTCTGGGGCCAACGTCCTGACTTTC
TRBV21-1	NA	NA	TRBJ1-5	CASSNRTGANQPQHF	TGTGCCAGCAGCAACAGGACAGGGGCAAATCAGCCCCAGCATTTT
TRBV5-1	NA	NA	TRBJ2-3	CASSLDGRPTRGTDTQYF	TGCGCCAGCAGCTTGGATGGGCGACCTACTAGGGGAACAGATACGCAGTATTTT
TRBV28	few	TRBD2	TRBJ2-3	CASSFPIAGGPLEVGTDTQYF	TGTGCCAGCAGTTTCCCCATAGCGGGAGGGCCCTTGGAAGTCGGCACAGATACGCAGTATTTT
TRBV5-1	once	TRBD2	TRBJ2-3	CASSLYPSGSTADTQYF	TGCGCCAGCAGCTTGTATCCGAGCGGGAGTACCGCAGATACGCAGTATTTT
TRBV7-3	few	TRBD2	TRBJ2-2	CASSLNPSSGSVGELFF	TGTGCCAGCAGCTTAAACCCGTCTAGCGGGAGCGTCGGGGAGCTGTTTTTT
TRBV30	NA	TRBD1	TRBJ1-5	CAWSVGTGEYSNQPQHF	TGTGCCTGGAGTGTAGGGACAGGGGAGTATAGCAATCAGCCCCAGCATTTT
TRBV4-2	NA	NA	TRBJ2-1	CASSHNTGASYNEQFF	TGTGCCAGCAGCCATAATACCGGGGCCTCCTACAATGAGCAGTTCTTC
TRBV5-1	NA	NA	TRBJ2-2	CASSFPERSTGELFF	TGCGCCAGCAGCTTCCCGGAGAGGTCCACCGGGGAGCTGTTTTTT
TRBV20-1	NA	NA	TRBJ2-1	CSARVRNEQFF	TGCAGTGCTAGAGTTCGGAATGAGCAGTTCTTC
TRBV6-5	NA	NA	TRBJ1-1	CASSYSWEMNTEAFF	TGTGCCAGCAGTTACTCGTGGGAGATGAACACTGAAGCTTTCTTT
TRBV18	NA	NA	TRBJ1-5	CASSPTGDSNQPQHF	TGTGCCAGCTCACCGACAGGAGATAGCAATCAGCCCCAGCATTTT
TRBV6-6	NA	NA	TRBJ2-7	CASSYSGPDSEQYF	TGTGCCAGCAGTTACTCCGGCCCGGACAGTGAGCAGTACTTC
TRBV28	NA	NA	TRBJ2-2	CASQDRVQNTGELFF	TGTGCCAGCCAAGACAGAGTACAAAACACCGGGGAGCTGTTTTTT
TRBV19	NA	TRBD1	TRBJ1-5	CASSPLPGQGYQPQHF	TGTGCCAGTAGTCCCTTACCGGGACAGGGGTATCAGCCCCAGCATTTT
TRBV11-2	once	NA	TRBJ2-7	CASSSIGGPYEQYF	TGTGCCAGCAGTTCAATTGGGGGGCCCTACGAGCAGTACTTC
TRBV9	NA	TRBD1	TRBJ1-1	CASSPTGGMGETEAFF	TGTGCCAGCAGCCCGACAGGGGGCATGGGGGAGACTGAAGCTTTCTTT
TRBV27	NA	TRBD2	TRBJ2-5	CASSLGLAGPGTQYF	TGTGCCAGCAGTTTAGGACTAGCGGGCCCCGGAACCCAGTACTTC